Below are 24 T cell receptor beta chains sequenced from a single sample in a study of beta chain features in type 1 diabetes. Study-level findings and limits: In all four CD4+ subsets, TCRB CDR3 length was significantly, moderately reduced in type 1 diabetes.

The study reverse transcribed the entire isolated RNA, so it sequenced expressed TCRB transcripts. Method: immunoSEQ multiplex PCR; TCRdb's copy keeps in-frame clones and lacks some. The data contain approximately 730,000 clones, under 15% of them singletons. What these receptors recognize is not known. The sample consisted of naive CD4+ T cells from blood. The receptors derive from a young man with type 1 diabetes.

In this sample, this clone turned up a few times. The chain combines TRBV4-1 with TRBJ2-7; D uncertain. CDR1 and CDR2 (germline): MGHRA, YSYEKL. V was clipped by 0 bases and J by 2 bases, with 11 bases between them. This CDR3 comprises 15 residues. The CDR3 nucleotides are TGCGCCAGCAGCCAAGACAGGCAGACCCCCTACGAGCAGTACTTC. Its protein product is CASSQDRQTPYEQYF.

The chain carries TRBV14 and TRBJ1-1; tentatively, D is TRBD1 (6 bases). The CDR3 spans 13 residues. Trimming took 3 bases from V and 7 from J, leaving 12 bases between them. Germline CDR1 is SGHDN and CDR2 is FVKESK. CDR3 in DNA: TGTGCCAGCAGCCACCAAGGGGGAAATGAAGCTTTCTTT. Protein: CASSHQGGNEAFF.

The sample holds a few counts of this clone. The chain uses TRBV28 and TRBJ1-1; D is possibly TRBD1 (5 bases). Germline CDR1 MDHEN, CDR2 SYDVKM. V lost 3 bases and J lost 7, with 18 bases in between. The CDR3 consists of 15 residues. The CDR3 DNA reads TGTGCCAGCAGTTTCCCCGGGACTTCCTACGGTGAAGCTTTCTTT. Protein: CASSFPGTSYGEAFF.

This clone was detected a few times. The chain carries TRBV7-2 and TRBJ1-1, with D unclear. This CDR3 spans 11 amino acids. The germline V gene has CDR1 SGHTA and CDR2 FQGNSA. V lost 2 bases and J lost 11, with 9 bases in between. CDR3 DNA sequence: TGTGCCAGCAGCTTAACCTCTGCGGCTTTCTTT. It encodes CASSLTSAAFF.

This clone came up a few times. The chain is built from TRBV25-1 and TRBJ2-3; 11 bases agree with TRBD1. V trimming: 6 bases; J trimming: 8 bases; junction bases outside the gene matches: 7. The CDR3 loop spans 14 amino acids. Per germline, CDR1 MGHDK and CDR2 SYGVNS. The CDR3 loop reads CASRGQGDVGTQYF. CDR3 in DNA: TGTGCCAGCAGGGGACAGGGGGATGTTGGTACGCAGTATTTT.

This clone has only a few counts. The rearrangement uses TRBV5-1 and TRBJ1-5; no clear D gene. This CDR3 contains 14 residues. V lost 1 base and J lost 6, with 11 bases in between. Germline CDR1 is SGHRS and CDR2 is YFSETQ. This chain's CDR3 is CASSLTSEGQPQHF. The CDR3 DNA is TGCGCCAGCAGCTTGACCAGTGAGGGTCAGCCCCAGCATTTT.

This clone was observed a handful of times. The chain is built from TRBV10-3 and TRBJ2-4; D assignment may be TRBD1 or TRBD2 (5 bases each). Trimming shortened V by 2 bases and J by 11 bases, and 13 bases separated the two germline ends. Germline loops: CDR1 ENHRY, CDR2 SYGVKD. The CDR3 has 13 amino acids. In nucleotides, the CDR3 is TGTGCCATCAGTGAGGGGGGAAGGAACGTTCAGTACTTC. Its protein is CAISEGGRNVQYF.

The V gene is TRBV6-1, the J gene TRBJ1-1, with TRBD1 identical over 7 bases. Germline V gene sequence: CDR1 MNHNS, CDR2 SASEGT. The CDR3 contains 14 residues. V was pared by 6 bases and J by 3 bases, with 7 bases of the junction left unmatched. The CDR3, as DNA: TGTGCCAGCAGCCGACAGGGTACGGACACTGAAGCTTTCTTT. This codes for CASSRQGTDTEAFF.

This clone has only a few counts. The CDR3 reads CASSLVGVIPNYEQYF. The DNA for the CDR3 is TGTGCCAGCAGCTTAGTAGGGGTAATACCTAACTACGAGCAGTACTTC. The chain links TRBV7-2 to TRBJ2-7; tentatively, D is TRBD1 (5 bases). V gave up 1 base and J gave up 3 bases, with 16 bases separating them. CDR3 length: 16 residues. CDR1 and CDR2 from the germline V gene are SGHTA and FQGNSA. The whole variable domain, remainder taken from reference TRBV7-2 and TRBJ2-7, is GAGVSQSPSNKVTEKGKDVELRCDPISGHTALYWYRQSLGQGLEFLIYFQGNSAPDKSGLPSDRFSAERTGGSVSTLTIQRTQQEDSAVYLCASSLVGVIPNYEQYFGPGTRLTVT.

This clone was picked up a small number of times. The genes are TRBV10-3 and TRBJ2-5, with D perhaps TRBD2 (5 bases). The CDR3 is 15 residues long. With 7 bases removed from V and 1 base from J, the gap between germline ends came to 16 bases. Germline assignment: CDR1 ENHRY and CDR2 SYGVKD. The CDR3 is CAITKSLDSQETQYF. The CDR3 DNA is TGTGCCATCACCAAATCTCTGGACTCCCAAGAGACCCAGTACTTC.

This clone has a handful of counts. This chain joins TRBV2 and TRBJ2-1, with D unclear. The CDR3 covers 11 residues. Germline CDR1 is SNHLY and CDR2 is FYNNEI. V was trimmed by 4 bases and J by 9 bases, leaving 7 bases between them. The CDR3 protein is CASSVGLEQFF. The CDR3 region has the DNA TGTGCCAGCAGTGTTGGCCTTGAGCAGTTCTTC.

This clone has only a few counts. The V call is TRBV5-1, the J call TRBJ1-2; no firm D call. CDR3 size: 13 residues. V was shortened by 4 bases and J by 4 bases, with 11 bases between the two germline ends. CDR1 and CDR2 from the germline V gene are SGHRS and YFSETQ. Here the CDR3 reads CASSGLEGYGYTF. The CDR3, as DNA: TGCGCCAGCAGCGGGCTGGAGGGCTATGGCTACACCTTC.

Only a few counts were recorded for this clone. The rearrangement links TRBV19 to TRBJ1-1; possibly TRBD1 for D (5 bases). CDR1 LNHDA and CDR2 SQIVND come from the germline V gene (reference sequence). The CDR3 is 13 amino acids. V was pared by 1 base and J by 6 bases, with 9 bases between. In DNA form, the CDR3 reads TGTGCCAGTAGTATAGTACGAGGGGCTGAAGCTTTCTTT. Its protein product is CASSIVRGAEAFF. The full variable domain, completed using reference TRBV19 and TRBJ1-1, is DGGITQSPKYLFRKEGQNVTLSCEQNLNHDAMYWYRQDPGQGLRLIYYSQIVNDFQKGDIAEGYSVSREKKESFPLTVTSAQKNPTAFYLCASSIVRGAEAFFGQGTRLTVV.

The rearrangement joins TRBV5-4 to TRBJ1-1, with D unresolved. CDR1 and CDR2 from the germline V gene are SGHNT and YYREEE (reference sequence). V was cut by 4 bases and J by 2 bases, with 12 bases left in between. CDR3 size: 14 residues. In nucleotides, the CDR3 is TGTGCCAGCAGCCGACCCGGCGGAAACACTGAAGCTTTCTTT. Its translation is CASSRPGGNTEAFF.

The V call is TRBV5-1, the J call TRBJ2-3; no clear D gene. This CDR3 is 15 amino acids long. Germline CDR1 and CDR2: SGHRS and YFSETQ. V lost 6 bases and J 0 bases, leaving 14 bases between the germline ends. In DNA form, the CDR3 reads TGCGCCAGCACCTACGGGTTCTCTAGCACAGATACGCAGTATTTT. It yields the protein CASTYGFSSTDTQYF. The full variable domain, in which reference TRBV5-1 and TRBJ2-3 provide the parts outside the CDR3, is KAGVTQTPRYLIKTRGQQVTLSCSPISGHRSVSWYQQTPGQGLQFLFEYFSETQRNKGNFPGRFSGRQFSNSRSEMNVSTLELGDSALYLCASTYGFSSTDTQYFGPGTRLTVL.

A few counts support this clone. This rearrangement joins TRBV14 to TRBJ1-1, with a possible D match to TRBD1 (6 bases). The CDR3 totals 15 residues. The V end lost 0 bases, the J end lost 8 bases, and 16 bases lay between the germline ends. CDR1 and CDR2 from the germline V gene are SGHDN and FVKESK. The CDR3 region is CASSQESLPGQEAFF. DNA for the CDR3: TGTGCCAGCAGCCAAGAGAGTCTCCCCGGACAGGAAGCTTTCTTT.

This clone was found a few times. This chain links TRBV6-6 with TRBJ2-1; 11 nucleotides match TRBD2. Germline values: CDR1 MNHNY, CDR2 SVGAGI (reference sequence). The ends lost 10 bases at V and 1 base at J; junction bases unmatched: 3. This CDR3 has 14 residues. CDR3 sequence reads: CATSSGGSYNEQFF. In DNA, the CDR3 is TGTGCCACCTCTAGCGGGGGGTCCTACAATGAGCAGTTCTTC.

This clone was counted only a few times. The chain is built from TRBV6-1 and TRBJ2-5, with D possibly matching TRBD2 (6 bases). V lost 6 bases to trimming and J lost 2 bases, with 13 bases between them. Germline-derived CDR1 and CDR2 are MNHNS and SASEGT. This CDR3 region has 14 residues. The CDR3 DNA is TGTGCCAGCAGGGCACCGGGACTGCAAGAGACCCAGTACTTC. Translation gives CASRAPGLQETQYF.

This clone turned up a few times. J is TRBJ2-7 and V is TRBV10-3, with 7 bases lining up with TRBD1. Germline V gene data show CDR1 as ENHRY and CDR2 as SYGVKD. CDR3 length: 13 residues. J was trimmed by 6 bases and V by 11 bases; bases with no gene match: 13. The DNA for the CDR3 is TGTGCCGTCTCAGGGGGTGCTATGGGCGAGCAGTACTTC. Protein sequence: CAVSGGAMGEQYF.

This clone showed up just a few times. The chain links TRBV5-6 to TRBJ2-2; tentatively, D is TRBD2 (5 bases). Germline CDR1 reads SGHDT; CDR2 reads YYEEEE. With 4 bases removed from V and 5 bases from J, the gap between germline ends came to 12 bases. This CDR3 is built from 14 residues. CDR3: CASSRGAETGELFF. The DNA of the CDR3 is TGTGCCAGCAGCCGTGGAGCGGAGACCGGGGAGCTGTTTTTT.

The chain combines TRBV15 with TRBJ1-5; no reliable D call. V was trimmed by 4 bases and J by 1 base, leaving 11 bases between them. Germline CDR1 is LNHNV and CDR2 is YYDKDF (reference sequence). The CDR3 contains 15 residues. CDR3 sequence reads: CATSNPLGSNQPQHF. In nucleotides, the CDR3 is TGTGCCACCAGCAACCCCCTTGGAAGCAATCAGCCCCAGCATTTT.

The chain has TRBV28 and TRBJ2-3; 13 nucleotides line up with TRBD2. After removal of 4 bases from V and 3 bases from J, the junction contained 1 base not matched to a gene. Per germline, CDR1 MDHEN and CDR2 SYDVKM. This CDR3 comprises 15 residues. The CDR3 DNA follows: TGTGCCAGCAGTTCGGGACTAGCGGGAACAGATACGCAGTATTTT. As protein: CASSSGLAGTDTQYF.

The chain links TRBV5-1 to TRBJ2-3; D is possibly TRBD1 (6 bases). Germline V CDR1 and CDR2: SGHRS, YFSETQ. V was shortened by 2 bases and J by 1 base, with 14 bases between the two germline ends. This CDR3 is built from 16 residues. CDR3 nucleotide sequence: TGCGCCAGCAGCTTCGACCGACAGGCCCGCACAGATACGCAGTATTTT. It translates to CASSFDRQARTDTQYF.

This clone was detected a few times. The V call is TRBV10-3, the J call TRBJ2-1; 8 positions agree with TRBD2. Germline CDR1 is ENHRY and CDR2 is SYGVKD. V lost 3 bases and J lost 6; bases outside the gene matches: 4. There are 14 residues in the CDR3. In DNA form, the CDR3 reads TGTGCCATCAGTGACGGGGGGGCTACCAATGAGCAGTTCTTC. Its translation is CAISDGGATNEQFF.